The 21 T cell receptor beta chains in this list originate from one sample, sequenced in a study of T cells in pancreatic ductal adenocarcinoma. Here immunoSEQ multiplex PCR was the method, and the copy in TCRdb shows in-frame clones only, minus some. The table has more than 2,500 clones, roughly 69% seen once; the top ten hold roughly 13%. Selected pancreatic ductal adenocarcinoma patients had undergone surgery without neoadjuvant therapy. The sequencing sample was made of pancreatic tumor tissue. These receptors originate from a human donor with pancreatic ductal adenocarcinoma.

There are a few counts of this clone. The chain links TRBV4-3 to TRBJ1-2; the D gene is possibly TRBD1 (6 bases). Between the trimmed V and J ends, which lost 0 bases and 0 bases, there was a span of 11 bases. This CDR3 region has 16 residues. Germline assignment: CDR1 LGHNA and CDR2 YSLEER. The CDR3 DNA reads as TGCGCCAGCAGCCAAGATTATAGGGGGGCTAACTATGGCTACACCTTC. It codes for CASSQDYRGANYGYTF.

The chain links TRBV6-6 to TRBJ2-3; 8 nucleotides match TRBD2. The CDR3 runs 15 residues. Germline-derived CDR1 and CDR2 are MNHNY and SVGAGI (reference sequence). Losses at the gene ends were 0 bases for V and 5 bases for J; bases not matched to a gene: 4. CDR3 protein: CASSYSLRGGDTQYF. CDR3 in DNA: TGTGCCAGCAGTTACTCTCTTCGGGGGGGAGATACGCAGTATTTT.

This chain joins TRBV18 and TRBJ2-5; no clear D gene. Germline CDR1 KGHSH, CDR2 LQKENI. The V and J ends lost 1 base and 1 base respectively, with 7 bases between them. CDR3 length: 14 amino acids. This chain's CDR3 is CASSPQHPQETQYF. The CDR3 DNA reads TGTGCCAGCTCACCACAGCACCCCCAAGAGACCCAGTACTTC.

This clone is judged large (0.1 to 1%). Other DNA sequences from this sample encode an identical CDR3 as well. The chain carries TRBV7-6 and TRBJ2-7; D is ambiguous. The length of the CDR3 is 13 residues. Germline-derived CDR1 and CDR2 are SGHVS and FNYEAQ. The ends were cut back, 1 base at V and 3 bases at J, with 7 bases in the middle. The CDR3 coding sequence is TGTGCCAGCAGCTTAGGGCCCAACTACGAGCAGTACTTC. It specifies CASSLGPNYEQYF.

This chain links TRBV6-9 with TRBJ1-3; 7 bases agree with TRBD1. Germline V CDR1 and CDR2: MNHGY, SVAAGI. The CDR3 sequence is 16 residues long. V shed 5 bases and J 0 bases; nucleotides not matched to a gene: 7. CDR3 protein: CASSDSGQFSGNTIYF. The DNA of the CDR3 is TGTGCCAGCAGTGACTCGGGACAGTTCTCTGGAAACACCATATATTTT.

The chain has TRBV4-1 and TRBJ2-3; TRBD2 matches 9 bases. CDR1 is MGHRA and CDR2 is YSYEKL in the germline V gene. The junction had 7 bases not matched to a gene; V was cut back by 1 base and J by 5 bases. The CDR3 totals 16 residues. The CDR3 loop is CASSQVAGARGDTQYF. The DNA for the CDR3 is TGCGCCAGCAGCCAAGTAGCGGGAGCCCGGGGAGATACGCAGTATTTT.

The gene calls are TRBV4-3 and TRBJ2-4; the match to TRBD1 covers 9 bases. The CDR3 is 14 residues long. Germline V lookup: CDR1 LGHNA, CDR2 YSLEER. J lost 8 bases, V lost 2 bases, and 4 bases had no gene match. CDR3 protein: CASSQNRDRDIQYF. In DNA, the CDR3 is TGCGCCAGCAGCCAAAACCGGGACAGGGACATTCAGTACTTC.

The V call is TRBV27, the J call TRBJ2-7, with D possibly matching TRBD1 (5 bases). The V end was cut by 3 bases, the J end by 2 bases, with 8 bases between. This CDR3 contains 13 residues. CDR1 MNHEY and CDR2 SMNVEV come from the germline V gene (reference sequence). The CDR3 nucleotides read TGTGCCAGCAGTTTGGACACCACCTACGAGCAGTACTTC. Its protein product is CASSLDTTYEQYF.

The table lists this clone with a few counts. The rearrangement links TRBV7-9 to TRBJ1-2; D remains unclear. CDR1 and CDR2 from the germline V gene are SEHNR and FQNEAQ (reference sequence). The CDR3 runs to 14 residues. Trimming pared 0 bases from V and 4 bases from J, leaving 9 bases between. The chain's CDR3 is CASSLASGFYGYTF. The DNA of the CDR3 is TGTGCCAGCAGCTTAGCTTCGGGATTCTATGGCTACACCTTC.

The chain has TRBV4-2 and TRBJ1-4; TRBD1 matches at 9 bases. The CDR3 consists of 15 residues. V was pared by 0 bases and J by 7 bases, with 3 bases of the junction left unmatched. Germline CDR1 LGHNA, CDR2 YNFKEQ. The CDR3 protein is CASSQDRGQGEKLFF. Written as DNA, the CDR3 is TGTGCCAGCAGCCAAGATAGGGGACAGGGTGAAAAACTGTTTTTT.

The chain recombines TRBV18 with TRBJ1-4, with 8 bases fitting TRBD1. V gave up 6 bases and J gave up 0 bases; unmatched junction bases: 6. Germline CDR1 and CDR2: KGHSH and LQKENI. CDR3 size: 16 residues. The CDR3 DNA is TGTGCCAGCTCCCCGGACAGGGTCGCAACTAATGAAAAACTGTTTTTT. Its translation is CASSPDRVATNEKLFF.

A few counts support this clone. The DNA of the CDR3 is TGTGCCAGCCGGAGGAGAACCTACGAGCAGTACTTC. This encodes CASRRRTYEQYF. V is TRBV2 and J is TRBJ2-7; D is possibly TRBD2 (5 bases). The V gene lost 8 bases and the J gene lost 2 bases, with 10 bases spanning the gap. Germline V gene lookup returns CDR1 SNHLY and CDR2 FYNNEI. This CDR3 comprises 12 residues.

The chain employs TRBV15 and TRBJ2-5, with 7 bases identical to TRBD1. The V gene's germline CDR1 is LNHNV and CDR2 YYDKDF (reference sequence). V shed 0 bases, J shed 3 bases, and the junction held 7 bases outside the gene matches. CDR3 length equals 16 residues. The CDR3 region is CATSRDNVGTEETQYF. The CDR3 DNA reads as TGTGCCACCAGCAGAGATAATGTTGGGACAGAAGAGACCCAGTACTTC.

V and J are TRBV5-6 and TRBJ1-5, with TRBD1 matching 10 bases. The CDR3 runs to 16 residues. Germline CDR1 is SGHDT and CDR2 is YYEEEE. Trimming cost V 4 bases and J 7 bases; bases outside gene matches: 11. In nucleotides, the CDR3 is TGTGCCAGCAGCGCCTCGACAGGGGGCGCCGGGCAGCCCCAGCATTTT. Encoded protein: CASSASTGGAGQPQHF.

The chain is built from TRBV5-1 and TRBJ2-3; D is unclear. V lost 0 bases and J lost 2, with 7 bases in between. The CDR3 has 14 amino acids. Germline V gene data show CDR1 as SGHRS and CDR2 as YFSETQ. The CDR3 region is CASSLAPNTDTQYF. The CDR3 DNA sequence: TGCGCCAGCAGCTTGGCCCCAAACACAGATACGCAGTATTTT.

The chain combines TRBV28 with TRBJ2-3; D ambiguous. V was cut by 1 base and J by 3 bases, with 8 bases left in between. Germline loops: CDR1 MDHEN, CDR2 SYDVKM. This CDR3 has 14 amino acids. CDR3 amino acids: CASSLLTRTDTQYF. CDR3 in DNA: TGTGCCAGCAGTTTATTGACCCGAACAGATACGCAGTATTTT.

This clone was observed a few times. The chain couples TRBV6-4 to TRBJ2-3; D gene unclear. CDR1 and CDR2 from the germline V gene are MRHNA and SNTAGT. The CDR3 extends over 13 amino acids. V was cut by 2 bases and J by 3 bases, with 6 bases left in between. CDR3 sequence reads: CASSDEVTDTQYF. The CDR3 DNA reads TGTGCCAGCAGTGACGAGGTAACAGATACGCAGTATTTT.

The chain employs TRBV5-1 and TRBJ2-2; 11 bases are shared with TRBD2. This CDR3 contains 16 residues. The ends lost 2 bases at V and 1 base at J; junction bases unmatched: 1. Germline CDR1 reads SGHRS; CDR2 reads YFSETQ. DNA for the CDR3: TGCGCCAGCAGCTTAGGACTAGCGGGGAACACCGGGGAGCTGTTTTTT. This gives the protein CASSLGLAGNTGELFF. Filled out from reference TRBV5-1 and TRBJ2-2, the complete variable domain reads KAGVTQTPRYLIKTRGQQVTLSCSPISGHRSVSWYQQTPGQGLQFLFEYFSETQRNKGNFPGRFSGRQFSNSRSEMNVSTLELGDSALYLCASSLGLAGNTGELFFGEGSRLTVL.

This clone was counted a few times. This chain connects TRBV19 to TRBJ2-7; 10 bases are shared with TRBD1. The CDR3 totals 15 residues. CDR1 is LNHDA and CDR2 is SQIVND in the germline V gene (reference sequence). V lost 6 bases, J lost 3 bases, and 8 bases stayed unmatched. Here the CDR3 reads CASSSRTGGRYEQYF. Here the CDR3 DNA reads TGTGCCAGTAGCTCAAGGACAGGGGGACGCTACGAGCAGTACTTC.

The chain combines TRBV9 with TRBJ2-1; 11 nucleotides align to TRBD2. The CDR3 runs 16 residues. The V gene end was trimmed by 3 bases and the J gene end by 6 bases; junction bases not matched to a gene: 8. Germline V gene sequence: CDR1 SGDLS, CDR2 YYNGEE. CDR3 in amino acids: CASSGISGGDLNEQFF. The CDR3 nucleotides read TGTGCCAGCAGCGGCATTAGCGGGGGGGATCTCAATGAGCAGTTCTTC.

This chain connects TRBV6-5 to TRBJ1-6; D is uncertain. V lost 5 bases, J lost 9 bases, and 14 bases lay in between. The CDR3 is 14 residues long. CDR1 and CDR2 from the germline V gene are MNHEY and SVGAGI. Written as DNA, the CDR3 is TGTGCCAGCAGTGCCCGGGGAAGGAGTTCACCCCTCCACTTT. It codes for CASSARGRSSPLHF.